A selection of T cell receptor beta chains follows, all from one sample in a study of OX40 agonist ivuxolimab in advanced cancers. The data were produced by immunoSEQ multiplex PCR, yet TCRdb's version contains in-frame clones alone and is incomplete. The sample lists around 68,000 clones; around 90% were seen once. The sample in question was CD4+ or CD8+ T cells sorted from blood, obtained in a trial of the OX40 agonist ivuxolimab. All receptors come from an adult with an advanced solid tumor such as melanoma, head and neck, liver or kidney cancer. CDR3s include the opening cysteine and the closing phenylalanine or tryptophan. Each record gives: clone size, V gene, J gene, D gene, CDR3 protein, CDR3 DNA. A D gene is named only where the DNA matches it firmly. Clone size is not always given. Where it is, it says once, few, many or a class for expanded clones.

size: NA; V: TRBV18; J: TRBJ1-1; D: NA; CDR3: CASSPRETYGGGSRNTEAFF; DNA: TGTGCCAGCTCACCAAGAGAGACATACGGAGGGGGTAGTCGGAACACTGAAGCTTTCTTT
size: once; V: TRBV19; J: TRBJ1-4; D: NA; CDR3: CASSISRATNEKLFF; DNA: TGTGCCAGTAGTATATCAAGAGCAACTAATGAAAAACTGTTTTTT
size: NA; V: TRBV19; J: TRBJ2-7; D: NA; CDR3: CASSSVGKNSYEQYF; DNA: TGTGCCAGTAGTTCCGTAGGGAAGAACTCCTACGAGCAGTACTTC
size: NA; V: TRBV6-5; J: TRBJ1-2; D: NA; CDR3: CASSLNRVGYTF; DNA: TGTGCCAGCAGTCTCAACCGGGTTGGCTACACCTTC
size: NA; V: TRBV9; J: TRBJ2-1; D: TRBD1; CDR3: CASSRTGTGSYNEQFF; DNA: TGTGCCAGCAGCAGAACCGGGACAGGGTCCTACAATGAGCAGTTCTTC
size: NA; V: TRBV30; J: TRBJ2-7; D: NA; CDR3: CASEGGTYEQYF; DNA: TGTGCCTCGGAGGGAGGTACTTACGAGCAGTACTTC
size: NA; V: TRBV6-1; J: TRBJ1-1; D: NA; CDR3: CASSVRSLNTEAFF; DNA: TGTGCCAGCAGTGTGCGCAGTCTGAACACTGAAGCTTTCTTT
size: NA; V: TRBV6-5; J: TRBJ2-7; D: NA; CDR3: CASSYAPGAAYEQYF; DNA: TGTGCCAGCAGTTACGCCCCGGGGGCCGCCTACGAGCAGTACTTC
size: NA; V: TRBV4-1; J: TRBJ2-3; D: TRBD1; CDR3: CASSQDPGQGRADTQYF; DNA: TGCGCCAGCAGCCAAGATCCGGGACAGGGTCGGGCAGATACGCAGTATTTT
size: NA; V: TRBV5-1; J: TRBJ1-4; D: TRBD1; CDR3: CASSLEGAQGNEKLFF; DNA: TGCGCCAGCAGCTTGGAGGGGGCGCAGGGTAATGAAAAACTGTTTTTT
size: once; V: TRBV11-2; J: TRBJ1-5; D: TRBD1; CDR3: CASSPGQAGNQPQHF; DNA: TGTGCCAGCAGCCCCGGACAGGCGGGCAATCAGCCCCAGCATTTT
size: NA; V: TRBV2; J: TRBJ2-7; D: NA; CDR3: CASRGGTYEQYF; DNA: TGTGCCAGCCGGGGTGGGACCTACGAGCAGTACTTC
size: NA; V: TRBV7-9; J: TRBJ1-3; D: NA; CDR3: CASSFGGSGNTIYF; DNA: TGTGCCAGCAGCTTTGGGGGAAGTGGAAACACCATATATTTT
size: once; V: TRBV6-1; J: TRBJ2-5; D: NA; CDR3: CASKYGGTKETQYF; DNA: TGTGCCAGCAAGTACGGGGGCACGAAAGAGACCCAGTACTTC
size: NA; V: TRBV11-2; J: TRBJ1-5; D: NA; CDR3: CASSLGVSNQPQHF; DNA: TGTGCCAGCAGCTTGGGGGTGAGCAATCAGCCCCAGCATTTT
size: once; V: TRBV7-7; J: TRBJ2-3; D: NA; CDR3: CASSLGTTSTDTQYF; DNA: TGTGCCAGCAGCCTCGGGACAACTAGCACAGATACGCAGTATTTT
size: NA; V: TRBV11-3; J: TRBJ2-5; D: NA; CDR3: CASSYRDQETQYF; DNA: TGTGCCAGCAGCTATCGGGACCAAGAGACCCAGTACTTC
size: once; V: TRBV5-1; J: TRBJ2-3; D: NA; CDR3: CASKWGGTSSTDTQYF; DNA: TGCGCCAGCAAGTGGGGGGGCACTTCTAGCACAGATACGCAGTATTTT
size: NA; V: TRBV5-5; J: TRBJ2-1; D: TRBD1; CDR3: CASSKSTGERAEQFF; DNA: TGTGCCAGCAGCAAGAGCACAGGGGAACGGGCTGAGCAGTTCTTC
size: NA; V: TRBV29-1; J: TRBJ1-2; D: NA; CDR3: CSVSGVGSYTF; DNA: TGCAGCGTTTCAGGGGTTGGTAGCTACACCTTC
size: once; V: TRBV7-2; J: TRBJ2-3; D: NA; CDR3: CASSTPPTSTDTQYF; DNA: TGTGCCAGCAGCACACCCCCTACTAGCACAGATACGCAGTATTTT
size: NA; V: TRBV7-6; J: TRBJ2-5; D: TRBD1; CDR3: CASSYSHGRGQETQYF; DNA: TGTGCCAGCAGTTACTCCCACGGCAGGGGGCAAGAGACCCAGTACTTC
size: NA; V: TRBV6-7; J: TRBJ2-7; D: NA; CDR3: CASSYSFSGVISYEQYF; DNA: TGTGCCAGCAGTTACTCGTTTTCCGGGGTTATCTCCTACGAGCAGTACTTC
size: NA; V: TRBV27; J: TRBJ1-2; D: NA; CDR3: CATGEALGYYGYTF; DNA: TGTGCCACTGGCGAGGCGCTGGGGTACTATGGCTACACCTTC
size: once; V: TRBV30; J: TRBJ1-5; D: NA; CDR3: CAWSRGGEGQPQHF; DNA: TGTGCCTGGAGCCGGGGCGGGGAAGGGCAGCCCCAGCATTTT
size: NA; V: TRBV5-4; J: TRBJ1-2; D: TRBD1; CDR3: CASSPGQEIYGYTF; DNA: TGTGCCAGCAGCCCGGGACAGGAGATCTATGGCTACACCTTC
size: NA; V: TRBV30; J: TRBJ2-7; D: NA; CDR3: CAWALDWSSYEQYF; DNA: TGTGCCTGGGCCTTGGACTGGAGCTCCTACGAGCAGTACTTC
size: few; V: TRBV4-1; J: TRBJ1-6; D: NA; CDR3: CASSQDSGSPLHF; DNA: TGCGCCAGCAGCCAGGACTCCGGTTCACCCCTCCACTTT
size: few; V: TRBV19; J: TRBJ2-7; D: NA; CDR3: CASSIAAGSYEQYF; DNA: TGTGCCAGTAGTATAGCGGCCGGGAGTTACGAGCAGTACTTC
size: NA; V: TRBV13; J: TRBJ1-2; D: NA; CDR3: CASSYGVGYGYTF; DNA: TGTGCCAGCAGCTACGGGGTCGGCTATGGCTACACCTTC
size: NA; V: TRBV19; J: TRBJ2-2; D: TRBD2; CDR3: CASRGGRLAGTGELFF; DNA: TGTGCCAGTAGGGGGGGCAGGCTAGCGGGCACCGGGGAGCTGTTTTTT
size: NA; V: TRBV9; J: TRBJ2-5; D: TRBD2; CDR3: CASSPRGEDSGGARETQYF; DNA: TGTGCCAGCAGCCCCCGCGGGGAGGATAGCGGGGGGGCCCGGGAGACCCAGTACTTC
size: NA; V: TRBV19; J: TRBJ2-1; D: TRBD1; CDR3: CASRIRDRGNEQFF; DNA: TGTGCCAGTCGGATCCGGGACAGGGGCAATGAGCAGTTCTTC
size: NA; V: TRBV11-3; J: TRBJ2-3; D: NA; CDR3: CASSLVPGSDTQYF; DNA: TGTGCCAGCAGCTTAGTACCAGGGTCAGATACGCAGTATTTT
size: NA; V: TRBV7-8; J: TRBJ1-5; D: NA; CDR3: CASSLSGDQPQHF; DNA: TGTGCCAGCAGCTTATCCGGGGATCAGCCCCAGCATTTT
size: NA; V: TRBV6-6; J: TRBJ1-5; D: TRBD1; CDR3: CASSPGQGHQPQHF; DNA: TGTGCCAGCAGTCCCGGACAGGGGCATCAGCCCCAGCATTTT
size: NA; V: TRBV10-1; J: TRBJ1-1; D: TRBD1; CDR3: CASSEQGASTEAFF; DNA: TGCGCCAGCAGCGAACAGGGGGCGAGCACTGAAGCTTTCTTT
size: NA; V: TRBV28; J: TRBJ1-1; D: NA; CDR3: CATIPPGRVTEAFF; DNA: TGTGCCACCATACCCCCCGGTCGGGTCACTGAAGCTTTCTTT
size: NA; V: TRBV5-8; J: TRBJ2-4; D: NA; CDR3: CASTSQWAQKNIQYF; DNA: TGTGCCAGCACCTCACAGTGGGCCCAGAAAAACATTCAGTACTTC
size: NA; V: TRBV10-2; J: TRBJ2-1; D: NA; CDR3: CASSANGEQFF; DNA: TGCGCCAGCAGTGCAAATGGTGAGCAGTTCTTC
size: NA; V: TRBV7-6; J: TRBJ2-5; D: TRBD2; CDR3: CASSLKAGGLGETQYF; DNA: TGTGCCAGCAGCTTAAAAGCGGGGGGGCTTGGAGAGACCCAGTACTTC
size: NA; V: TRBV7-6; J: TRBJ2-5; D: NA; CDR3: CASSFFDSPGTQYF; DNA: TGTGCCAGCAGCTTTTTCGACTCCCCGGGGACCCAGTACTTC
size: NA; V: TRBV6-5; J: TRBJ1-3; D: NA; CDR3: CASSYGELGNTIYF; DNA: TGTGCCAGCAGTTACGGGGAACTCGGAAACACCATATATTTT
size: NA; V: TRBV27; J: TRBJ1-6; D: NA; CDR3: CASSLSYSSNSPLHF; DNA: TGTGCCAGCAGTTTATCTTACAGTTCTAATTCACCCCTCCACTTT
size: once; V: TRBV2; J: TRBJ1-3; D: TRBD1; CDR3: CASSPGGQGTGNTIYF; DNA: TGTGCCAGCAGTCCAGGGGGACAGGGGACGGGAAACACCATATATTTT
size: NA; V: TRBV27; J: TRBJ2-7; D: NA; CDR3: CASSLPQGEQYF; DNA: TGTGCCAGCAGTTTACCCCAGGGGGAGCAGTACTTC
size: NA; V: TRBV5-1; J: TRBJ2-2; D: NA; CDR3: CASSLNGGRTGELFF; DNA: TGCGCCAGCAGCTTGAACGGGGGAAGGACCGGGGAGCTGTTTTTT
size: once; V: TRBV7-6; J: TRBJ1-1; D: NA; CDR3: CASSLQENTEAFF; DNA: TGTGCCAGCAGCTTACAGGAGAACACTGAAGCTTTCTTT
size: few; V: TRBV7-8; J: TRBJ1-1; D: NA; CDR3: CASSLSRQLNTEAFF; DNA: TGTGCCAGCAGCTTATCCCGACAGTTGAACACTGAAGCTTTCTTT
size: NA; V: TRBV6-1; J: TRBJ2-1; D: NA; CDR3: CASRKQTGNEQFF; DNA: TGTGCCAGCAGGAAACAGACGGGTAATGAGCAGTTCTTC
size: few; V: TRBV6-1; J: TRBJ1-2; D: NA; CDR3: CASKGGELGGGYTF; DNA: TGTGCCAGCAAGGGTGGGGAGTTGGGGGGAGGCTACACCTTC
size: NA; V: TRBV2; J: TRBJ2-7; D: TRBD1; CDR3: CASSQGARPHEQYF; DNA: TGTGCCAGCAGCCAGGGGGCCCGCCCCCACGAGCAGTACTTC
size: NA; V: TRBV11-1; J: TRBJ2-7; D: NA; CDR3: CASSLTYEQYF; DNA: TGTGCCAGCAGCCTTACCTACGAGCAGTACTTC
size: once; V: TRBV29-1; J: TRBJ1-3; D: NA; CDR3: CSVDKGITGNTIYF; DNA: TGCAGCGTGGACAAGGGGATCACTGGAAACACCATATATTTT
size: NA; V: TRBV4-2; J: TRBJ2-2; D: NA; CDR3: CASSQDPTSSGELFF; DNA: TGTGCCAGCAGCCAAGATCCAACTAGCTCCGGGGAGCTGTTTTTT
size: NA; V: TRBV9; J: TRBJ1-4; D: TRBD1; CDR3: CASTHTTLRDRGDEKLFF; DNA: TGTGCCAGCACTCATACGACCCTACGGGACAGGGGAGATGAAAAACTGTTTTTT